The T cell receptor beta chain described here comes from a study of blood T cell repertoires in COVID-19. Authors' analysis steps: Amplification with reference gene primers provided the estimates of nucleated cell counts. The assay was immunoSEQ multiplex PCR, and TCRdb's table has in-frame clones only and misses some. That table supplies the V and J calls and clone size; D and trimming were determined from the DNA. The sample shows 400,000 to 500,000 clones, about 88% of them seen only once. Each participant's cohort was designated according to participant-reported clinical history. Exposed enrollees had met someone with a PCR-confirmed or clinician-diagnosed COVID-19 case at some point within the 2 weeks before study entry. The V gene's germline CDR1 is SQVTM and CDR2 ANQGSEA. Deletions cut 5 bases from V and 6 bases from J, with 23 bases between. CDR3 length: 15 amino acids.

V gene TRBV29-1 combines with J gene TRBJ2-7; the D is unclear. The TCR sequence derives from a woman aged 18-29 years who had been exposed to COVID-19. Material for sequencing was PBMCs or T cells enriched from blood (not recorded which). The chain's CDR3 is CSVRSEGQALGEQYF. The CDR3 region has the DNA TGCAGCGTTAGGTCAGAAGGCCAGGCCCTCGGCGAGCAGTACTTC.